The present TCR beta chain was sequenced within a study of blood T cell repertoires in COVID-19 (dated by TCRdb to 2020 to 2021). General notes on the study: Samples covering the acute and convalescent phases of COVID-19 were provided by collaborators in the United States, Italy and Spain. The material from the prospective study consisted of cDNA or gDNA derived from T cells, B-cell-depleted T cells, or PBMCs. The dataset comprised deeply sampled blood TCRbeta repertoires from subjects exposed to, actively infected with, or recovered from COVID-19. A freely available public database, intended as a resource for researchers studying the immune response to SARS-CoV-2, is where the repertoires were released. The samples were drawn from the first 160 participants of the ongoing ImmuneRACE study and from more than 1,000 subjects provided by 6 global collaborators. The sample metadata nearly always contained a de-identified subject ID, COVID-19 status, age in years and sex. Where available, HLA class I and class II types were obtained from metadata supplied by the sample provider rather than from assay-based typing. Study-level results and caveats: Clinical and demographic metadata were provided uncurated, with the amount varying by source and participant.

Reading the germline V gene gives CDR1 MNHNS and CDR2 SASEGT. The CDR3, from cysteine to phenylalanine, totals 13 residues. Left in the record is the CDR3 DNA by itself, 39 bases read in frame from the first base. Between the V and J ends, shortened by 0 bases and 5 bases respectively, the junction contains 7 bases. TCRbeta CDR3 regions were amplified from genomic DNA by means of the immunoSEQ Assay, a bias-controlled multiplex PCR. In the authors' own workflow: The number of nucleated cells in each sample was estimated from the amplification of reference gene primers within the assay. To quantify the absolute abundance of each unique TCRbeta CDR3 rearrangement, sequence reads were collapsed and filtered. For each sample, productive Simpson clonality was calculated as the square root of Simpson's diversity index across productive rearrangements. Sourced from immuneACCESS, this table was stored by TCRdb with only in-frame sequences that have V and J called. A share of the clones is absent; for the studies checked, an unresolved V gene accounts for under half, and the remainder has no known explanation. V, J and clone size are taken as reported in that table, and D and trimming were inferred from the DNA itself. In this sample the table shows some 77,000 clones, about 80% of which occur a single time. Of the sample, roughly 27% falls within the top ten clones.

Collaborating institutions collected whole blood in K2EDTA tubes following their own protocols. For TCRbeta analysis, collaborator samples were shipped as frozen whole blood, as isolated PBMCs, or as DNA extracted from either sample type. Details on this clone: No antigen is known for it. No base-level quality is on record; no much larger clone is a single base apart. The same CDR3 can be traced to other DNA sequences in this sample.

This clonotype was obtained from a man aged 70-80 years with acute or convalescent COVID-19. Specimen: peripheral blood. The chain links TRBV6-1 with TRBJ1-1; a weak D assignment points to TRBD1 (6 bases agree). The encoded CDR3 is CASSEAGGTEAFF. In nucleotides, the sequence is TGTGCCAGCAGTGAAGCAGGGGGAACTGAAGCTTTCTTT.